This T cell receptor beta chain appears in the sequencing data of a study of T-cell reconstitution after alpha-beta-depleted transplantation in children. This clonotype came up a few times. Its antigen is still unknown. Overall study findings and caveats: Expanded graft clones, several hundred of them, were reportedly the source of alpha-beta T cells about two months after transplant.

Unique molecular identifiers were built into the TCRbeta library. TCRdb re-derived calls from the PCR reads in MiXCR, one entry per CDR3 protein. In the table there are 100,000 to 150,000 distinct CDR3 sequences, 23% of which are singletons. The sequencing used PBMCs, mostly from graft donor cells, collected 180 days after TCRalphabeta/CD19-depleted stem cell transplant. The clonotype comes from a male patient aged 2 to 10 who had a stem cell transplant for chronic granulomatous disease, so the T cells may come from the graft donor.

The CDR3, as DNA: TGTGCCAGCAGCCAAGATCCAGCGGGTTCCTACGAGCAGTACTTC. Residues: CASSQDPAGSYEQYF. The chain is built from TRBV4-2 and TRBJ2-7, with TRBD2 as a possible D gene (6 bases). The ends were cut back, 0 bases at V and 1 base at J, with 10 bases in the middle. Germline-derived CDR1 and CDR2 are LGHNA and YNFKEQ. The CDR3 sequence is 15 residues long.